This TCR beta chain stems from a study of shared T cell receptors in the human thymus. Sequencing used immunoSEQ multiplex PCR; TCRdb keeps in-frame clones, though not all of them. The sample contains almost 550,000 clones, around three quarters of which appear only once. The length of the CDR3 is 16 residues. Germline trimming cut 5 bases from V and 0 bases from J; bases unmatched to any gene: 7. Germline V gene sequence: CDR1 MNHEY, CDR2 SMNVEV (reference sequence). The data also belong to a second study, concerning human thymus T cells.

Material: thymocytes. The clonotype originates from a boy younger than two with a congenital heart defect. The V and J genes are TRBV27 and TRBJ1-1, with 9 positions matching TRBD1. CDR3 residues: CASSLRTGAMNTEAFF. In DNA form, the CDR3 reads TGTGCCAGCAGTCTAAGGACAGGGGCCATGAACACTGAAGCTTTCTTT.